This T cell receptor beta chain was captured by sequencing in a study of CD8 T cells in Susac syndrome. This CDR3 is built from 15 residues. Germline V gene lookup returns CDR1 MNHEY and CDR2 SVGAGI. With 6 bases clipped from V and 6 bases from J, the junction kept 6 bases outside the gene matches. The authors reverse transcribed about 0.5 to 1 ug RNA with random hexamers. TCRdb fed the immunoSEQ multiplex PCR reads into MiXCR, producing one record per CDR3 protein. Altogether 200,000 or so distinct CDR3 sequences are present, 90% to 96% being singletons, with the ten largest covering 0.075% to 0.1%.

This clonotype was obtained from a human donor with Susac syndrome. J is TRBJ2-3 and V is TRBV6-5; 13 bases match TRBD2. Source material: CD4+ T cells from PBMCs. DNA of the CDR3: TGTGCCAGCAGACCCGGGACTAGCGGGGCCGATACGCAGTATTTT. It translates to CASRPGTSGADTQYF.